This TCR beta chain is drawn from a study of a mutant IDH1 vaccine in newly diagnosed glioma. The overall study: Either 4-6 weeks after radiotherapy alone or alongside temozolomide, vaccination was begun. Receipt of radiotherapy, temozolomide, or both preceded the study, and most received both. It was at week 35 that visit V12 occurred, and at week 47 that visit V13 did.

Concerning this clone: As yet, its antigen is unknown.

Some clones are missing from TCRdb's copy, which holds only in-frame ones; the method was immunoSEQ multiplex PCR. The sample has some 21,000 clones, less than 90% seen once. The V end lost 0 bases, the J end lost 6 bases, and 11 bases lay between the germline ends. CDR3 length: 14 amino acids. The V gene's germline CDR1 is MNHEY and CDR2 SVGAGI. Time point in this sample: week 47, end of study. Each dose delivered 300 ug of mutant IDH1 20-mer peptide subcutaneously with imiquimod. Regarding the study as a whole: Detectable vaccine-induced immune responses arose in around 92% of patients.

Source: PBMCs, taken from a glioma patient whose treatment included an IDH1 peptide vaccine. The receptor was isolated from a middle-aged man with glioma. The chain links TRBV6-5 to TRBJ1-2; D unclear. The CDR3 sequence: CASSYSSGVDGYTF. The DNA of the CDR3 is TGTGCCAGCAGTTACTCGTCGGGCGTCGATGGCTACACCTTC.